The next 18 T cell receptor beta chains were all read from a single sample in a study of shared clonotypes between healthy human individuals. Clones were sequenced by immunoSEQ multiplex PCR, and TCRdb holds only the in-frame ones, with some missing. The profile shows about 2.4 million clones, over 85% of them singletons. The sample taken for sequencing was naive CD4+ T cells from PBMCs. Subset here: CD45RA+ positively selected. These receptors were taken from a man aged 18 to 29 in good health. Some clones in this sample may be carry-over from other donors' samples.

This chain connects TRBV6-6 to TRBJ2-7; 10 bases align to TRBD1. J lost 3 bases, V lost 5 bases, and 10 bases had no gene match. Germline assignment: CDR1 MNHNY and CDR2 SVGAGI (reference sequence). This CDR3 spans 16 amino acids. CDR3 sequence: CASSLSRRDRGYEQYF. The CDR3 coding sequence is TGTGCCAGCAGTCTAAGTAGACGGGACAGGGGCTACGAGCAGTACTTC.

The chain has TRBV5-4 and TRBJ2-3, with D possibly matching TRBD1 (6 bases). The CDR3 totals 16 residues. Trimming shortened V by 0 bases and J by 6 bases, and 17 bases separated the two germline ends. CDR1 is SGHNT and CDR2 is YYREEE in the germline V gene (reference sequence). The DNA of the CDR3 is TGTGCCAGCAGCTTGGCCCCCGGACAGAAGACTGATACGCAGTATTTT. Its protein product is CASSLAPGQKTDTQYF.

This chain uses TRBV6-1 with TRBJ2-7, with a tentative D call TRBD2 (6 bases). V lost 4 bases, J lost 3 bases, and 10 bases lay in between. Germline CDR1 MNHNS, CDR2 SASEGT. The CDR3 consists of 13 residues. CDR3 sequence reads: CASSARESYEQYF. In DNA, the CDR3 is TGTGCCAGCAGTGCCCGGGAGAGCTACGAGCAGTACTTC.

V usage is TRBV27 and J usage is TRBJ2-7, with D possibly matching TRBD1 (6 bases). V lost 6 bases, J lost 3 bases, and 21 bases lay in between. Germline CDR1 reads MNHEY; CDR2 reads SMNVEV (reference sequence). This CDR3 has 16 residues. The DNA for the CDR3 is TGTGCCAGCAGCCCACCATACAGGGTTGGAGGCTACGAGCAGTACTTC. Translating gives CASSPPYRVGGYEQYF.

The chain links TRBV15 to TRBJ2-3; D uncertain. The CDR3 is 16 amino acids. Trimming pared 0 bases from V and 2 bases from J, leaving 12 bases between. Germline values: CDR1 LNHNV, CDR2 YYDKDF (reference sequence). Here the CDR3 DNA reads TGTGCCACCAGCAGAGACCGGGCCTTGGTCACAGATACGCAGTATTTT. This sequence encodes CATSRDRALVTDTQYF. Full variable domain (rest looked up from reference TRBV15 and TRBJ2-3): DAMVIQNPRYQVTQFGKPVTLSCSQTLNHNVMYWYQQKSSQAPKLLFHYYDKDFNNEADTPDNFQSRRPNTSFCFLDIRSPGLGDTAMYLCATSRDRALVTDTQYFGPGTRLTVL.

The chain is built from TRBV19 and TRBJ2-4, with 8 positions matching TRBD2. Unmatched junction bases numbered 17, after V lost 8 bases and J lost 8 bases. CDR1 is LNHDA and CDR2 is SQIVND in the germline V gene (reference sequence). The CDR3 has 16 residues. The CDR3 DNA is TGTGCCAGTCGGTCTGGAACTAGCGGAGGGGGGGACATTCAGTACTTC. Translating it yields CASRSGTSGGGDIQYF.

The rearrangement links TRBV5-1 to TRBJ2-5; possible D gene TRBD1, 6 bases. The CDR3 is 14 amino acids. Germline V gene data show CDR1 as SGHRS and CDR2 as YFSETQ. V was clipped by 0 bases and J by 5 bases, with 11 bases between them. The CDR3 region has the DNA TGCGCCAGCAGCTTGGACAGGGCGGAGGAGACCCAGTACTTC. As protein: CASSLDRAEETQYF.

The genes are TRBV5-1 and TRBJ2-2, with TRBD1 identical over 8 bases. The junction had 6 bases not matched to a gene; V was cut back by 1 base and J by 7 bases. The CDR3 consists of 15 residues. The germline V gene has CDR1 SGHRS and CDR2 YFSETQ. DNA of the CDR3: TGCGCCAGCAGCTTGTATCGGACAGGGATCGGGGAGCTGTTTTTT. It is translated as CASSLYRTGIGELFF.

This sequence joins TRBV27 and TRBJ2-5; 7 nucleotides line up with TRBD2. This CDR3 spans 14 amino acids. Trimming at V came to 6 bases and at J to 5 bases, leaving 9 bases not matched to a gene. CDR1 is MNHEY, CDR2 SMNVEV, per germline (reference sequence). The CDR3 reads CASSSGGGGETQYF. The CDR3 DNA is TGTGCCAGCAGCTCAGGCGGGGGAGGGGAGACCCAGTACTTC.

DNA of the CDR3: TGTGCCAGCAGATTGACAGGGCTCTCTGGAAACACCATATATTTT. This encodes CASRLTGLSGNTIYF. The V gene is TRBV28, the J gene TRBJ1-3, with 7 bases that match TRBD1. The J segment lost 0 bases and the V segment lost 6 bases, leaving 5 bases of the junction unmatched. The germline V gene has CDR1 MDHEN and CDR2 SYDVKM. The CDR3 has 15 amino acids.

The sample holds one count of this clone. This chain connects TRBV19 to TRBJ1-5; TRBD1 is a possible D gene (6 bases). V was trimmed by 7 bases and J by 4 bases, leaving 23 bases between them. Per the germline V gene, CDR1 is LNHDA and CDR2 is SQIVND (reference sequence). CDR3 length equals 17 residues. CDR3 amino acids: CASIRGTQQGQNQPQHF. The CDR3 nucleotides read TGTGCCAGTATTCGGGGGACCCAGCAGGGACAAAATCAGCCCCAGCATTTT.

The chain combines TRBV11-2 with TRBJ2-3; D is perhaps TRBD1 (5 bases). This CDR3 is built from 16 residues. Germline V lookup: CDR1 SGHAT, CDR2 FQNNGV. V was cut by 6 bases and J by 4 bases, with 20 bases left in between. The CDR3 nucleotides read TGTGCCAGCAGTCTTATGGGGCCTAGTGCGGCAGATACGCAGTATTTT. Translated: CASSLMGPSAADTQYF.

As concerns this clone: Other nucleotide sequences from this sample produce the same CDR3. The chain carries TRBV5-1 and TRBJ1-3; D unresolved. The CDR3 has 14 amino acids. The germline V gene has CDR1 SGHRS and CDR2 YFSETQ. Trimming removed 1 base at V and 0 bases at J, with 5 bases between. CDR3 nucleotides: TGCGCCAGCAGCTTGACGGGCTCTGGAAACACCATATATTTT. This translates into CASSLTGSGNTIYF. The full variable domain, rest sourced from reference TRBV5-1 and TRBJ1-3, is KAGVTQTPRYLIKTRGQQVTLSCSPISGHRSVSWYQQTPGQGLQFLFEYFSETQRNKGNFPGRFSGRQFSNSRSEMNVSTLELGDSALYLCASSLTGSGNTIYFGEGSWLTVV.

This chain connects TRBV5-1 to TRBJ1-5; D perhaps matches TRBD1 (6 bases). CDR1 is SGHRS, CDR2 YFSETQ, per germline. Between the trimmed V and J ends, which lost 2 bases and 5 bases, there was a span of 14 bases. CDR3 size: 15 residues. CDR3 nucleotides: TGCGCCAGCAGCTTAAAGGGGGGCCGTGATCAGCCCCAGCATTTT. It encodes CASSLKGGRDQPQHF.

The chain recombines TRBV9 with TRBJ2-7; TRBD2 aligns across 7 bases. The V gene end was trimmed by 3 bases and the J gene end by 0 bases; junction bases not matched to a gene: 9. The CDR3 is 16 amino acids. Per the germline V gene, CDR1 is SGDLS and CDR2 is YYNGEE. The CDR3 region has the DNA TGTGCCAGCAGCGCCGAAATCAGCGGGGACTCCTACGAGCAGTACTTC. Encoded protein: CASSAEISGDSYEQYF.

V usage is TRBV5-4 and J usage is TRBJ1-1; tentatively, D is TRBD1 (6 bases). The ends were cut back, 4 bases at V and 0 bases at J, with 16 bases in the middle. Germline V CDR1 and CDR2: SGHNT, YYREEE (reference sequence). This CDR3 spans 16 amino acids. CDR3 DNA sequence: TGTGCCAGCAGCCCAGGCCACAGGGCCATGAACACTGAAGCTTTCTTT. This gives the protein CASSPGHRAMNTEAFF. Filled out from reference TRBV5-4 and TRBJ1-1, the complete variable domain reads ETGVTQSPTHLIKTRGQQVTLRCSSQSGHNTVSWYQQALGQGPQFIFQYYREEENGRGNFPPRFSGLQFPNYSSELNVNALELDDSALYLCASSPGHRAMNTEAFFGQGTRLTVV.

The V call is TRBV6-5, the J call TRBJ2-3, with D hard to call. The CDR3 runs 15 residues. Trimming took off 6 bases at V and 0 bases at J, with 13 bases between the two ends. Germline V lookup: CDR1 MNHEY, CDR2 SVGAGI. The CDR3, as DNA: TGTGCCAGCAGACCCGGGCCCGTTAGCACAGATACGCAGTATTTT. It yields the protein CASRPGPVSTDTQYF.

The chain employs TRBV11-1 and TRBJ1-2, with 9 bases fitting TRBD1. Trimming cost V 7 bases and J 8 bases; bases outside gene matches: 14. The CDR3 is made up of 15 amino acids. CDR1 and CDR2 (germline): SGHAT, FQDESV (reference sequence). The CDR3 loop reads CASTLAAGTGRGYTF. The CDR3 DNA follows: TGTGCCAGCACTTTAGCAGCCGGGACAGGGCGGGGCTACACCTTC.